This T cell receptor beta chain was sequenced during a study of cytomegalovirus exposure and HLA in healthy donors. Turning to the study itself: Caucasian-associated ancestry cluster membership applied to about four fifths of around 400 genotyped donors.

Trimming took 0 bases from V and 2 from J, leaving 11 bases between them. The CDR3 covers 15 residues. Per the germline V gene, CDR1 is SGHNT and CDR2 is YYREEE (reference sequence). The PCR made use of 60 Vbeta and 13 Jbeta primers. The method was immunoSEQ multiplex PCR; TCRdb's version includes in-frame clones alone and lacks a portion of them. Counted here are 45,000 to 65,000 clones, about 84% occurring once; the ten biggest clones make up 1.5% to 2%. The V gene is TRBV5-4, the J gene TRBJ1-2; TRBD1 is a possible D gene (6 bases). This sequence originates from a man under 40 in good health and CMV-seronegative. The sequencing sample was made of PBMCs. CDR3 amino acids: CASSLGPQGNYGYTF. The CDR3 nucleotides are TGTGCCAGCAGCTTGGGGCCCCAGGGGAACTATGGCTACACCTTC.